One and the same sample provided the 7 T cell receptor beta chains below, sequenced in a study of shared clonotypes between healthy human individuals. Only in-frame clones appear in the TCRdb table, and some are missing; sequencing was by immunoSEQ multiplex PCR. Here the sample spans some 1 million clones, around 74% being singletons. The source material was memory CD4+ T cells sorted from blood. As for subset: CD45RA-negative fraction. The receptors here all came from a man younger than 35 in good health.

The V call is TRBV27, the J call TRBJ2-3, with 9 bases aligning to TRBD2. After removal of 2 bases from V and 2 bases from J, the junction contained 5 bases not matched to a gene. This CDR3 spans 16 amino acids. CDR1 and CDR2 from the germline V gene are MNHEY and SMNVEV (reference sequence). CDR3 residues: CASSLISSGTTDTQYF. CDR3 bases: TGTGCCAGCAGTTTAATATCTAGCGGGACCACAGATACGCAGTATTTT.

As to this clone: Germline is not matched at one junction end, which may reflect a read error. The genes are TRBV6-1 and TRBJ2-6; either TRBD1 or TRBD2 may supply D (5 bases each). Germline CDR1 is MNHNS and CDR2 is SASEGT. The CDR3 is 15 amino acids. CDR3 region: CASSGGASGANVLIF. The CDR3 DNA reads as TGTGCCAGCAGTGGAGGGGCTTCTGGGGCCAACGTCCTGATTTTC.

The chain recombines TRBV6-5 with TRBJ2-5; tentative D call: TRBD2 (6 bases). V lost 2 bases, J lost 5 bases, and 15 bases lay in between. This CDR3 comprises 15 residues. Germline V CDR1 and CDR2: MNHEY, SVGAGI. CDR3 amino acids: CASSYGSGLGETQYF. CDR3 sequence (DNA): TGTGCCAGCAGTTACGGGAGCGGGTTGGGGGAGACCCAGTACTTC.

The chain recombines TRBV10-3 with TRBJ1-1, with D possibly being TRBD1 (5 bases). The length of the CDR3 is 15 residues. The V gene's germline CDR1 is ENHRY and CDR2 SYGVKD. The ends were cut back, 0 bases at V and 1 base at J, with 9 bases in the middle. CDR3 residues: CAISESPGKNTEAFF. The CDR3 nucleotides read TGTGCCATCAGTGAGTCCCCAGGGAAGAACACTGAAGCTTTCTTT.

This chain uses TRBV7-2 with TRBJ2-5, with TRBD1 matching 7 bases. The ends lost 6 bases at V and 7 bases at J; junction bases unmatched: 8. The germline CDR1 and CDR2 sequences are SGHTA and FQGNSA. The CDR3 length is 13 residues. The CDR3 protein is CASRRGLDGTQYF. CDR3 bases: TGTGCCAGCAGGAGGGGGCTGGATGGGACCCAGTACTTC.

The chain employs TRBV5-8 and TRBJ1-1, with TRBD1 matching over 8 bases. There are 16 residues in the CDR3. After removal of 4 bases from V and 0 bases from J, the junction contained 8 bases not matched to a gene. Germline lookup yields CDR1 SGHTS and CDR2 YDEGEE. Here the CDR3 reads CASSPDRASLNTEAFF. DNA of the CDR3: TGTGCCAGCAGCCCGGACAGGGCTTCCTTGAACACTGAAGCTTTCTTT.

The CDR3 region is CASSVGMENYGYTF. CDR3 DNA sequence: TGTGCCAGCAGCGTAGGGATGGAAAACTATGGCTACACCTTC. V and J are TRBV9 and TRBJ1-2; unclear D gene. The V gene's germline CDR1 is SGDLS and CDR2 YYNGEE. The V and J ends lost 0 bases and 2 bases respectively, with 8 bases between them. The CDR3 is made up of 14 amino acids.